These 10 T cell receptor beta chains were sequenced from one sample in a study of technical replicates of blood from several donors. Method: immunoSEQ multiplex PCR; TCRdb's copy keeps in-frame clones and lacks some. The sample includes about 90,000 clones, about nine tenths of them seen just once. Material for sequencing was T cells isolated from PBMCs. These receptors all come from a human donor in good health.

The CDR3: CASSQGRGQASPLHF. The CDR3 DNA reads TGCGCCAGCAGCCAGGGCAGGGGGCAGGCTTCACCCCTCCACTTT. The genes are TRBV4-1 and TRBJ1-6, with 8 bases lining up with TRBD1. Germline V gene sequence: CDR1 MGHRA, CDR2 YSYEKL. Germline trimming cut 3 bases from V and 9 bases from J; bases unmatched to any gene: 7. The CDR3 is 15 amino acids.

The chain links TRBV15 to TRBJ2-1; 8 nucleotides match TRBD2. V gave up 0 bases and J gave up 7 bases; unmatched junction bases: 8. Looked up from germline, CDR1 is LNHNV and CDR2 is YYDKDF (reference sequence). The CDR3 runs to 16 residues. CDR3 nucleotide sequence: TGTGCCACCAGCAGAGATACGCCTAGCGGGCGTAATGAGCAGTTCTTC. Protein: CATSRDTPSGRNEQFF.

The chain uses TRBV29-1 and TRBJ2-2; 9 bases are shared with TRBD1. This CDR3 contains 13 residues. V lost 5 bases and J lost 5; bases outside the gene matches: 3. Per germline, CDR1 SQVTM and CDR2 ANQGSEA. The CDR3 region is CSVLTGGTGELFF. DNA for the CDR3: TGCAGCGTTTTGACAGGGGGGACCGGGGAGCTGTTTTTT.

The rearrangement joins TRBV27 to TRBJ2-1; maybe TRBD2 (6 bases). Trimming took off 3 bases at V and 6 bases at J, with 9 bases between the two ends. The CDR3 contains 13 residues. Germline assignment: CDR1 MNHEY and CDR2 SMNVEV (reference sequence). This CDR3 is CASSFAGPNEQFF. In nucleotides, the CDR3 is TGTGCCAGCAGTTTTGCGGGACCCAATGAGCAGTTCTTC.

The chain combines TRBV7-9 with TRBJ2-1, with 7 bases fitting TRBD1. V lost 1 base and J lost 5; bases outside the gene matches: 11. This CDR3 has 17 amino acids. The germline V gene encodes CDR1 SEHNR and CDR2 FQNEAQ (reference sequence). Here the CDR3 reads CASSLGTGKTTHNEQFF. The DNA of the CDR3 is TGTGCCAGCAGCTTAGGGACAGGAAAAACAACGCACAATGAGCAGTTCTTC.

V is TRBV5-1 and J is TRBJ2-3, with TRBD1 as a possible D gene (5 bases). Trimming took 6 bases from V and 0 from J, leaving 14 bases between them. Germline V gives CDR1 SGHRS, CDR2 YFSETQ. This CDR3 has 15 residues. The CDR3 sequence is CASTMWTTSTDTQYF. The CDR3 region has the DNA TGCGCCAGCACCATGTGGACAACTAGCACAGATACGCAGTATTTT.

This clone was counted a single time. The germline gene is not matched at one end of the junction; a read error may be the cause. Here the CDR3 reads CASSPAGGEQYF. The CDR3 bases are TGTGCTAGCAGCCCCGCGGGGGGCGAGCAGTACTTC. The V and J genes are TRBV7-7 and TRBJ2-5; 8 bases line up with TRBD2. The J call is in doubt because the DNA end fits TRBJ2-7 better. The CDR3 length is 12 residues. Germline V gene sequence: CDR1 SSHAT, CDR2 FNYEAQ (reference sequence).

The J gene is TRBJ1-2, the V gene TRBV9; the D is unclear. Germline loops: CDR1 SGDLS, CDR2 YYNGEE. V was cut by 3 bases and J by 7 bases, with 13 bases left in between. The CDR3 covers 13 residues. The CDR3 sequence: CASSAEQPFGYTF. CDR3 nucleotides: TGTGCCAGCAGCGCAGAACAGCCCTTTGGCTACACCTTC.

V gene TRBV5-1 combines with J gene TRBJ2-1, with a possible D match to TRBD1 (6 bases). The CDR3 extends over 15 amino acids. CDR1 and CDR2 from the germline V gene are SGHRS and YFSETQ. V was shortened by 0 bases and J by 9 bases, with 16 bases between the two germline ends. CDR3 sequence (DNA): TGCGCCAGCAGCTTGGTTGGGACAATATCTACTGAGCAGTTCTTC. It encodes CASSLVGTISTEQFF.

This chain uses TRBV25-1 with TRBJ1-2; D possibly corresponds to TRBD1 (6 bases). Trimming shortened V by 8 bases and J by 8 bases, and 21 bases separated the two germline ends. The CDR3 covers 14 residues. The V gene's germline CDR1 is MGHDK and CDR2 SYGVNS. CDR3 nucleotides: TGTGCCAGCGCCGACACAGGGATTCAGGGCGGCTACACCTTC. Translation gives CASADTGIQGGYTF.